Listed below are T cell receptor beta chains from one sample, sequenced in a study of cytomegalovirus exposure and HLA in healthy donors. Repertoires were generated with immunoSEQ multiplex PCR, while TCRdb's copy carries only in-frame clones and drops some. The sample lists some 100,000 clones; more than 75% were seen once. Material: PBMCs. Every receptor here comes from a woman aged 40 to 49 in good health and CMV-seropositive. The CDR3 runs from the conserved cysteine through the conserved F or W. D genes are given only for firm matches. Clone size appears in some rows only: once, few, many, or a class for an expanded clone.

J gene,D gene,V gene,clone size,CDR3 DNA,CDR3 protein
TRBJ2-3,TRBD2,TRBV6-1,-,TGTGCCAGCAGTGAAGTGGGGGTAGCGGGCAGAGATACGCAGTATTTT,CASSEVGVAGRDTQYF
TRBJ1-1,-,TRBV5-1,few,TGCGCCAGCAGCTTACGGGTAGTGAACACTGAAGCTTTCTTT,CASSLRVVNTEAFF
TRBJ2-7,TRBD1,TRBV6-5,once,TGTGCCAGCAGTTACAGCAGGACAGGGAATTACGAGCAGTACTTC,CASSYSRTGNYEQYF
TRBJ2-3,TRBD2,TRBV7-2,-,TGTGCCAGCAGCTTGGCTAGCGGGGGCCTTACAGATACGCAGTATTTT,CASSLASGGLTDTQYF
TRBJ2-6,-,TRBV7-9,once,TGTGCCAGCAGCTTAGCCCTTCTCGGCTCTGGGGCCAACGTCCTGACTTTC,CASSLALLGSGANVLTF
TRBJ2-7,-,TRBV20-1,few,TGCAGTGCTCGTTGTTGGCTCGAGCAGTACTTC,CSARCWLEQYF
TRBJ1-5,-,TRBV7-9,-,TGTGCCAGCAGCCCTCGGGAGAGGGAGCCCCAGCATTTT,CASSPREREPQHF
TRBJ1-5,TRBD1,TRBV27,-,TGTGCCAGCAGTTCGACAGGGGGCCCTTTTACGGGCAATCAGCCCCAGCATTTT,CASSSTGGPFTGNQPQHF
TRBJ2-2,TRBD2,TRBV4-1,-,TGCGCCAGCAGCCAAGAAGGCGGGGGGGGCACCGGGGAGCTGTTTTTT,CASSQEGGGGTGELFF
TRBJ2-1,-,TRBV27,-,TGTGCCAGCAGTTATAGGACAGCCAACAATGAGCAGTTCTTC,CASSYRTANNEQFF
TRBJ2-3,TRBD2,TRBV30,-,TGTGCCTGGAGTCACCTCGGGGGGGCCATCACAGATACGCAGTATTTT,CAWSHLGGAITDTQYF
TRBJ2-6,TRBD1,TRBV5-1,-,TGCGCCAGCAGCTTAAGGACAGGGCAGTCTGGGGCCAACGTCCTGACTTTC,CASSLRTGQSGANVLTF
TRBJ1-4,-,TRBV30,-,TGTGCCTGGAGTGTGTCCCGGGGGGAAAAACTGTTTTTT,CAWSVSRGEKLFF
TRBJ1-2,TRBD1,TRBV30,-,TGTGCCTGGAGTCTAAACAGGGGCCACTGGCTGGGGAATGGCTACACCTTC,CAWSLNRGHWLGNGYTF
TRBJ2-3,TRBD2,TRBV15,-,TGTGCCACCAGCAGAGATGTGGGGGTAACTAGCGGACGAACAGATACGCAGTATTTT,CATSRDVGVTSGRTDTQYF
TRBJ2-4,-,TRBV30,-,TGTGCCTGGAGTGCGTATTTAGCCAAAAACATTCAGTACTTC,CAWSAYLAKNIQYF
TRBJ2-1,TRBD2,TRBV2,-,TGTGCCACCCAACTATTTGGGGGGGTTGGTGAGCAGTTCTTC,CATQLFGGVGEQFF
TRBJ2-1,TRBD2,TRBV30,-,TGTGCCTGGAATGGACTAGCGGGTTACAGCTCCTACAATGAGCAGTTCTTC,CAWNGLAGYSSYNEQFF
TRBJ2-7,-,TRBV7-2,-,TGTGCCAGCAGCTTAGCCTGGGGGGGGCCCTACGAGCAGTACTTC,CASSLAWGGPYEQYF
TRBJ1-2,TRBD1,TRBV30,-,TGTGCCTGGAGTCCAGGGGGTCCTGGCTACACCTTC,CAWSPGGPGYTF
TRBJ2-7,TRBD2,TRBV7-2,-,TGTGCCAGCAGCGCCCGTAGCGGGGGGGCCGGAGGGTCCTACGAGCAGTACTTC,CASSARSGGAGGSYEQYF
TRBJ2-5,-,TRBV19,few,TGTGCCAGTAGCGGGGAGACCCAGTACTTC,CASSGETQYF
TRBJ1-5,-,TRBV27,-,TGTGCCAGCAGCCTAACAGGGCTTCATCAGCCCCAGCATTTT,CASSLTGLHQPQHF
TRBJ2-4,-,TRBV10-3,-,TGTGCCATCAGTGACCAAGCCAAAAACATTCAGTACTTC,CAISDQAKNIQYF
TRBJ1-4,TRBD1,TRBV2,once,TGTGCCAGCAGTTCGATGACAGGGAGGATGGAAAAACTGTTTTTT,CASSSMTGRMEKLFF
TRBJ1-1,TRBD1,TRBV19,-,TGTGCCAGTAGTATCGGGCGGGTCGTGACAGGGAGGTTGAATGGGGCTTTCTTT,CASSIGRVVTGRLNGAFF
TRBJ2-5,-,TRBV15,-,TGTGCCACCAGCAGAGATCGGCAGGGAAGGGGGCAAGAGACCCAGTACTTC,CATSRDRQGRGQETQYF
TRBJ2-2,TRBD2,TRBV27,-,TGTGCCAGCAGTTTAATGGCTAGCGGGGGACCCTACACCGGGGAGCTGTTTTTT,CASSLMASGGPYTGELFF